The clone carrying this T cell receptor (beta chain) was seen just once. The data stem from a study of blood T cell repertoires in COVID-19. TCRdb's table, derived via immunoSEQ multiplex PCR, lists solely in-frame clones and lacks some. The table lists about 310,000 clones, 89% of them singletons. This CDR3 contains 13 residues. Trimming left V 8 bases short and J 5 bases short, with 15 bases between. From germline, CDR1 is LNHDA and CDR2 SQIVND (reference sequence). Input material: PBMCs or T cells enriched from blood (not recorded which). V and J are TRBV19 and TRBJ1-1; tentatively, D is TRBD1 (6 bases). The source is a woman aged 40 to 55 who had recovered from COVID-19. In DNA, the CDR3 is TGTGCCAGTGGGGGCTGGGGACGTACTGAAGCTTTCTTT. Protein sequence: CASGGWGRTEAFF.